This TCR beta chain is from a study of regulatory T cells in long-lasting Graves disease. This clonotype was counted a few times. Arm-PCR with iRepertoire HTBI primers amplified the CDR3 regions for these TCR beta libraries. In TCRdb, the multiplex PCR reads were re-called with MiXCR into one record per CDR3 protein. Among about 200,000 distinct CDR3 sequences, approximately 20% were seen once, and the ten largest hold 22%. The CDR3 is 16 amino acids. From germline, CDR1 is SQVTM and CDR2 ANQGSEA. The V gene end was trimmed by 1 base and the J gene end by 1 base; junction bases not matched to a gene: 4. The time point denotes: newly diagnosed GD, antithyroid drugs for less than 3 months. From RNA extracted from PBMCs, the TCR library was made.

J is TRBJ2-3 and V is TRBV29-1, with 11 bases fitting TRBD2. Source: peripheral blood mononuclear cells (PBMCs), taken at new diagnosis, from a patient treated with antithyroid drugs. The receptor comes from a female donor with Graves disease. CDR3 in amino acids: CSVEGKLAGGTDTQYF. The DNA for the CDR3 is TGCAGCGTTGAAGGAAAACTAGCGGGAGGCACAGATACGCAGTATTTT.